A selection of T cell receptor beta chains follows, all from one sample in a study of blood T cell repertoires in COVID-19. The assay was immunoSEQ multiplex PCR, and TCRdb's table has in-frame clones only and misses some. The sample lists more than 400,000 clones, 90% occurring once. The sequenced material came from PBMCs or T cells enriched from blood (not recorded which). These receptors all come from a man between 18 and 29 years old who had recovered from COVID-19. Each CDR3 is given with its conserved first and last residue. Each record gives: V gene, J gene, clone size, D gene, CDR3 protein, CDR3 DNA. The D gene is left open where the match is weak. Part of the rows lack a size; the others show once, few, many or a class for expanded clones.

v_call: TRBV5-1; j_call: TRBJ1-1; clone_size: .; d_call: .; cdr3_aa: CASSLRTANTEAFF; cdr3_nt: TGCGCCAGCAGCTTGAGGACAGCGAACACTGAAGCTTTCTTT
v_call: TRBV5-4; j_call: TRBJ1-1; clone_size: .; d_call: .; cdr3_aa: CASSLAPGPSTNTEAFF; cdr3_nt: TGTGCCAGCAGCTTGGCCCCGGGTCCCTCAACTAACACTGAAGCTTTCTTT
v_call: TRBV10-3; j_call: TRBJ1-4; clone_size: .; d_call: .; cdr3_aa: CAIRAPRYTTTNEKLFF; cdr3_nt: TGTGCCATCAGAGCCCCCAGGTATACGACAACTAATGAAAAACTGTTTTTT
v_call: TRBV11-2; j_call: TRBJ2-2; clone_size: .; d_call: .; cdr3_aa: CASSLELLPGELFF; cdr3_nt: TGTGCCAGCAGCTTAGAACTACTCCCCGGGGAGCTGTTTTTT
v_call: TRBV9; j_call: TRBJ1-2; clone_size: .; d_call: TRBD1; cdr3_aa: CASSAKTGMNYGYTF; cdr3_nt: TGTGCCAGCAGCGCAAAGACAGGGATGAACTATGGCTACACCTTC
v_call: TRBV9; j_call: TRBJ1-1; clone_size: .; d_call: .; cdr3_aa: CASGATGSNTEAFF; cdr3_nt: TGTGCCAGCGGAGCAACAGGGTCGAACACTGAAGCTTTCTTT
v_call: TRBV28; j_call: TRBJ2-7; clone_size: .; d_call: TRBD2; cdr3_aa: CASRKREWSYEQYF; cdr3_nt: TGTGCCAGCAGAAAGCGGGAGTGGTCCTACGAGCAGTACTTC
v_call: TRBV7-2; j_call: TRBJ2-7; clone_size: .; d_call: .; cdr3_aa: CASSLDLWRLKSTYEQYF; cdr3_nt: TGTGCCAGCAGCTTAGACTTGTGGAGGCTTAAAAGCACCTACGAGCAGTACTTC
v_call: TRBV11-3; j_call: TRBJ2-5; clone_size: .; d_call: TRBD2; cdr3_aa: CASSFLAGGGFNQETQYF; cdr3_nt: TGTGCCAGCAGCTTTCTAGCGGGGGGCGGATTCAACCAAGAGACCCAGTACTTC
v_call: TRBV5-1; j_call: TRBJ2-7; clone_size: .; d_call: TRBD2; cdr3_aa: CASSPRGGDNSYEQYF; cdr3_nt: TGCGCCAGCAGCCCGCGGGGGGGAGACAACTCCTACGAGCAGTACTTC
v_call: TRBV3-1/TRBV3-2; j_call: TRBJ1-3; clone_size: .; d_call: TRBD1; cdr3_aa: CASSPGTVGNTIYF; cdr3_nt: TGTGCCAGCAGCCCCGGGACAGTCGGAAACACCATATATTTT
v_call: TRBV11-2; j_call: TRBJ1-4; clone_size: .; d_call: .; cdr3_aa: CASSSPDGEKLFF; cdr3_nt: TGTGCCAGCAGTTCTCCTGACGGGGAAAAACTGTTTTTT
v_call: TRBV23-1; j_call: TRBJ2-7; clone_size: .; d_call: .; cdr3_aa: CASSLTVHEQYF; cdr3_nt: TGCGCCAGCAGTCTAACAGTACACGAGCAGTACTTC
v_call: TRBV5-1; j_call: TRBJ2-7; clone_size: .; d_call: .; cdr3_aa: CASSQGGLSYEQYF; cdr3_nt: TGCGCCAGCAGCCAGGGCGGTCTTTCCTACGAGCAGTACTTC
v_call: TRBV6-6; j_call: TRBJ2-1; clone_size: .; d_call: TRBD2; cdr3_aa: CASTHSRDYVYNEQFF; cdr3_nt: TGTGCCAGCACCCATTCCAGGGACTACGTTTACAATGAGCAGTTCTTC
v_call: TRBV5-1; j_call: TRBJ1-1; clone_size: .; d_call: .; cdr3_aa: CASSLMGVTTEAFF; cdr3_nt: TGCGCCAGCAGCTTGATGGGCGTCACCACTGAAGCTTTCTTT
v_call: TRBV3-1/TRBV3-2; j_call: TRBJ1-1; clone_size: few; d_call: .; cdr3_aa: CASSQVLETEAFF; cdr3_nt: TGTGCCAGCAGCCAAGTGTTGGAGACTGAAGCTTTCTTT
v_call: TRBV10-2; j_call: TRBJ1-1; clone_size: .; d_call: TRBD1; cdr3_aa: CASLRGQKATEAFF; cdr3_nt: TGCGCCAGCCTCAGGGGGCAAAAGGCCACTGAAGCTTTCTTT
v_call: TRBV11-3; j_call: TRBJ1-5; clone_size: .; d_call: TRBD1; cdr3_aa: CASSPTSEGAKGTSNQPQHF; cdr3_nt: TGTGCCAGCAGCCCCACCTCAGAGGGGGCGAAGGGAACGAGCAATCAGCCCCAGCATTTT
v_call: TRBV5-5; j_call: TRBJ1-1; clone_size: .; d_call: TRBD1; cdr3_aa: CASSLDPTGRTEAFF; cdr3_nt: TGTGCCAGCAGCTTGGACCCGACAGGGCGGACTGAAGCTTTCTTT
v_call: TRBV5-1; j_call: TRBJ2-5; clone_size: .; d_call: .; cdr3_aa: CASREGTEETQYF; cdr3_nt: TGCGCCAGCAGGGAGGGGACCGAAGAGACCCAGTACTTC
v_call: TRBV12-5; j_call: TRBJ1-5; clone_size: .; d_call: .; cdr3_aa: CASGLGVSGFNQPQHF; cdr3_nt: TGTGCTAGTGGTTTGGGGGTCTCGGGATTCAATCAGCCCCAGCATTTT
v_call: TRBV6-5; j_call: TRBJ2-7; clone_size: .; d_call: .; cdr3_aa: CATGQGSSYEQYF; cdr3_nt: TGTGCCACCGGGCAGGGGAGCTCCTACGAGCAGTACTTC
v_call: TRBV7-2; j_call: TRBJ1-3; clone_size: .; d_call: .; cdr3_aa: CASSIIFGGGNTIYF; cdr3_nt: TGTGCCAGCAGCATCATCTTTGGGGGGGGAAACACCATATATTTT
v_call: TRBV11-3; j_call: TRBJ1-2; clone_size: .; d_call: .; cdr3_aa: CASSFWAEENYGYTF; cdr3_nt: TGTGCCAGCAGCTTCTGGGCAGAAGAAAACTATGGCTACACCTTC